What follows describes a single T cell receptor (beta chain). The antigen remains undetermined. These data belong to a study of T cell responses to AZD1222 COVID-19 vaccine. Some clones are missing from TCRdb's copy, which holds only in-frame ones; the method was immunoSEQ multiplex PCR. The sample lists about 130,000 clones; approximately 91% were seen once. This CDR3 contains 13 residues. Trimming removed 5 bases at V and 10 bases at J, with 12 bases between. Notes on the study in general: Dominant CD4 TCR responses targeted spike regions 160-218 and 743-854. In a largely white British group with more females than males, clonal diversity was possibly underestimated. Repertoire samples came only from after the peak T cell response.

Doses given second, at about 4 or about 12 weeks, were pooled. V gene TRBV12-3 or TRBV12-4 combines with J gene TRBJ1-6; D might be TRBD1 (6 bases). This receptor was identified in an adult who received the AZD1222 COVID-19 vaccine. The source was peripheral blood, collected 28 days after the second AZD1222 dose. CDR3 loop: CASSEAGASPLHF. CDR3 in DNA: TGTGCCAGCAGTGAGGCAGGGGCCTCACCCCTCCACTTT.